This TCR beta chain was captured in a study of T cells after yellow fever vaccination. Background on the study: Fractions of low cell number were prepared using SMART-Seq v4 Ultra Low Input. Regarding the study as a whole: Although most clonotypes did not, a small share appeared in both CD4 and CD8 compartments. Clones that expanded after primary vaccination mostly reappeared after the booster (around 96% CD4, roughly 87% CD8).

V lost 4 bases and J lost 5, with 14 bases in between. CDR1 SGHTA and CDR2 FQGNSA come from the germline V gene. CDR3 length: 15 residues. This clonotype was picked up many times. Its antigen is unknown. By 5'RACE template switching, TCR cDNA was produced, with a universal primer site and UMIs added in the process. TCRdb re-called the 5' RACE reads through MiXCR, storing one row per CDR3 protein. The sample has around 300,000 distinct CDR3 sequences; about 4% are singletons. The sequence was collected from a man aged 18 to 29 who received the YFV17D yellow fever vaccine. The chain carries TRBV7-2 and TRBJ2-2; D is perhaps TRBD1 or TRBD2 (5 bases each). This material consisted of PBMCs, taken 5 days after the yellow fever booster vaccination. The CDR3 protein is CASSSPRQRTGELFF. The CDR3 DNA is TGTGCCAGCAGCTCCCCCCGACAGCGGACCGGGGAGCTGTTTTTT.